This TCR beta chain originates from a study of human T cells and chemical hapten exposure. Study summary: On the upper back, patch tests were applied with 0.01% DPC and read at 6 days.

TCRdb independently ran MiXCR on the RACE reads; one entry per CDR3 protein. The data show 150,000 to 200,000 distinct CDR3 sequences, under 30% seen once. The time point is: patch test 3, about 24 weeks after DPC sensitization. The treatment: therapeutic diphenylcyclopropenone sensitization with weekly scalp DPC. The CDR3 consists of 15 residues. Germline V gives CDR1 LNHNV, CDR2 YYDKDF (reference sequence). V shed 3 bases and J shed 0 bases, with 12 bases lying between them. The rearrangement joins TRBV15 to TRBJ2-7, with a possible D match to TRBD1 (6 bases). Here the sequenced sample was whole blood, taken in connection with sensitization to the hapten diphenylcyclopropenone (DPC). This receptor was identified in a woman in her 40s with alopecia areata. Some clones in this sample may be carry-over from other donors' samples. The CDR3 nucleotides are TGTGCCACCAGCAGGTCCCCGGACAGCTCCTACGAGCAGTACTTC. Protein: CATSRSPDSSYEQYF.